These T cell receptor beta chains were read from a single sample in a study of OX40 agonist ivuxolimab in advanced cancers. Repertoires were generated with immunoSEQ multiplex PCR, while TCRdb's copy carries only in-frame clones and drops some. The sample records 2,000 or so clones, over 70% being singletons. The starting material was CD4+ or CD8+ T cells sorted from blood, obtained in a trial of the OX40 agonist ivuxolimab. Receptors originate from an adult with an advanced solid tumor such as melanoma, head and neck, liver or kidney cancer. Each CDR3 is given with its conserved first and last residue. A D gene is named only where the DNA matches it firmly. Part of the rows lack a size; the others show once, few, many or a class for expanded clones.

abundance	v_gene	d_gene	j_gene	CDR3nt	CDR3aa
-	TRBV29-1	TRBD1	TRBJ2-1	TGCAGCGTTGAAGAGGGACAGATGGCTTACAATGAGCAGTTCTTC	CSVEEGQMAYNEQFF
-	TRBV7-6	-	TRBJ2-7	TGTGCCAGCAGCTTAGCGCTAGGGACAACGATTTCATACGAGCAGTACTTC	CASSLALGTTISYEQYF
-	TRBV20-1	-	TRBJ2-1	TGCAGTGCTACAGACTACGTTGCGCAGTTCTTC	CSATDYVAQFF
-	TRBV5-4	-	TRBJ2-2	TGCGCCAGCACCGTGTCCGTCTGGAACACCGGGGAGCTGTTTTTT	CASTVSVWNTGELFF
-	TRBV5-8	-	TRBJ2-7	TGTGCCAGCAGCTTACGGGGAGTGGGTGAGCAGTACTTC	CASSLRGVGEQYF
-	TRBV11-2	-	TRBJ2-7	TGTGCCAGCAGCTTAGGTGGGGGGTACGAGCAGTACTTC	CASSLGGGYEQYF
-	TRBV6-5	-	TRBJ2-1	TGTGCCAGCACCGACCGGGAATCGGAGTTCTTC	CASTDRESEFF
-	TRBV11-2	-	TRBJ2-7	TGTGCCAGCAGCTTAGGAGACGGCTACGAGCAGTACTTC	CASSLGDGYEQYF
-	TRBV7-8	-	TRBJ1-5	TGTGCCAGCAGCTCAGACAGCTGGATGTACCTCTATAGCAATCAGCCCCAGCATTTT	CASSSDSWMYLYSNQPQHF
-	TRBV4-1	TRBD1	TRBJ2-7	TGCGCCAGCAGCCAGCACTCGGGACAGGGAACCTACGAGCAGTACTTC	CASSQHSGQGTYEQYF
few	TRBV10-1	-	TRBJ1-1	TGCGCCAGCAGCCAAGGGGGAGGCCGCACTGAAGCTTTCTTT	CASSQGGGRTEAFF
-	TRBV5-8	TRBD2	TRBJ2-1	TGTGCCAGCAGCCTTGGGACTACCTCCTACAATGAGCAGTTCTTC	CASSLGTTSYNEQFF
-	TRBV6-5	-	TRBJ1-2	TGTGCCAGCAGTTACTTGACAGGACCTAACTATGGCTACACCTTC	CASSYLTGPNYGYTF
-	TRBV11-1	-	TRBJ2-5	TGTGCCAGCAGCTCCCGGGACGGAACCCGGAGAGAGACCCAGTACTTC	CASSSRDGTRRETQYF
once	TRBV6-5	-	TRBJ2-2	TGTGCCAGCAGTTATAGGACGGAGAACACCGGGGAGCTGTTTTTT	CASSYRTENTGELFF
-	TRBV7-9	-	TRBJ2-2	TGTGCCAGCAGCTCCCTCAAATCGGGGGGCATGAATATCGGGGAGCTGTTTTTT	CASSSLKSGGMNIGELFF
once	TRBV30	TRBD2	TRBJ2-2	TGTGCCTGGAGTGCGACTAGCTCCCACACCGGGGAGCTGTTTTTT	CAWSATSSHTGELFF
hyperexpanded	TRBV15	-	TRBJ2-5	TGTGCCACCAGCGACCGGTCGGGGAGGTGGGAGACCCAGTACTTC	CATSDRSGRWETQYF
once	TRBV7-8	-	TRBJ2-1	TGTGCCAGCAGCCCCGAGGGGATCAATGAGCAGTTCTTC	CASSPEGINEQFF
few	TRBV30	-	TRBJ2-3	TGTGCCTGGAGTGACGGCGGGATTGGCACAGATACGCAGTATTTT	CAWSDGGIGTDTQYF
few	TRBV18	-	TRBJ2-2	TGTGCCAGCTCACCAGGTCCCGGGGAGAACACCGGGGAGCTGTTTTTT	CASSPGPGENTGELFF
-	TRBV5-1	-	TRBJ2-1	TGCGCCAGCAGCTTGGACGGGTACAATGAGCAGTTCTTC	CASSLDGYNEQFF
once	TRBV7-9	-	TRBJ2-5	TGTGCCAGCAGCGCTCCCCCTGACCGTCAAGAGACCCAGTACTTC	CASSAPPDRQETQYF
-	TRBV4-1	-	TRBJ2-1	TGCGCCAGCAGCTGGGACAATGAGCAGTTCTTC	CASSWDNEQFF
-	TRBV27	-	TRBJ2-1	TGTGCCAGCAGTTTAAGGCCCATCTCCTACAATGAGCAGTTCTTC	CASSLRPISYNEQFF
-	TRBV7-3	TRBD2	TRBJ2-3	TGTGCCAGCAGCTTAACTAGCGGGGAAACAGATACGCAGTATTTT	CASSLTSGETDTQYF
-	TRBV5-6	-	TRBJ2-5	TGTGCCAGCAGCTTGGGAGCCGGGGTTGCCCAAGAGACCCAGTACTTC	CASSLGAGVAQETQYF
-	TRBV11-1	TRBD2	TRBJ2-3	TGTGCCAGCAGCTTTGGCGGGAGGGTTGAAGATACGCAGTATTTT	CASSFGGRVEDTQYF
-	TRBV19	TRBD2	TRBJ2-1	TGTGCCAGTAGTACCTCTCACCTAGCGGGAGGAGACTACAATGAGCAGTTCTTC	CASSTSHLAGGDYNEQFF
-	TRBV27	-	TRBJ2-3	TGTGCCAGCAGTTTCAGGGTTAGCACAGATACGCAGTATTTT	CASSFRVSTDTQYF
few	TRBV6-6	TRBD1	TRBJ1-1	TGTGCCAGCAGTTACTACCCAGGGGGCAGGTCTGAAGCTTTCTTT	CASSYYPGGRSEAFF
-	TRBV19	-	TRBJ1-2	TGTGCCAGTAGTATTAGGGTTTGGAGCTATGGCTACACCTTC	CASSIRVWSYGYTF
-	TRBV2	-	TRBJ2-5	TGTGCCAGCAGCCGAGACGTCGCCTCCCTAAAGACCCAGTACTTC	CASSRDVASLKTQYF
-	TRBV9	-	TRBJ1-3	TGTGCCAGCAGCCCCTTCCTTGGAGGCTCTGGAAACACCATATATTTT	CASSPFLGGSGNTIYF
-	TRBV4-3	-	TRBJ1-1	TGCGCCAGCAGCCAAGAGTCCCTGAACACTGAAGCTTTCTTT	CASSQESLNTEAFF
-	TRBV30	TRBD1	TRBJ1-6	TGTGCCTGGAGTGGCCAGGGGGGCTCACCCCTCCACTTT	CAWSGQGGSPLHF
-	TRBV7-6	-	TRBJ2-2	TGTGCCAGCAGAGGGGGACAGCGGGGCCCGAACACCGGGGAGCTGTTTTTT	CASRGGQRGPNTGELFF
few	TRBV18	TRBD1	TRBJ2-7	TGTGCCAGCTCACCTGCCGGGACAGGGGTCCTCTACGAGCAGTACTTC	CASSPAGTGVLYEQYF
-	TRBV25-1	-	TRBJ1-2	TGTGCCAGCAGTCTAAGGGGCCAGGAAGTGGGGTATGGCTACACCTTC	CASSLRGQEVGYGYTF
few	TRBV28	-	TRBJ1-1	TGTGCCAGCACCCCGGGACAAGTGAACACTGAAGCTTTCTTT	CASTPGQVNTEAFF